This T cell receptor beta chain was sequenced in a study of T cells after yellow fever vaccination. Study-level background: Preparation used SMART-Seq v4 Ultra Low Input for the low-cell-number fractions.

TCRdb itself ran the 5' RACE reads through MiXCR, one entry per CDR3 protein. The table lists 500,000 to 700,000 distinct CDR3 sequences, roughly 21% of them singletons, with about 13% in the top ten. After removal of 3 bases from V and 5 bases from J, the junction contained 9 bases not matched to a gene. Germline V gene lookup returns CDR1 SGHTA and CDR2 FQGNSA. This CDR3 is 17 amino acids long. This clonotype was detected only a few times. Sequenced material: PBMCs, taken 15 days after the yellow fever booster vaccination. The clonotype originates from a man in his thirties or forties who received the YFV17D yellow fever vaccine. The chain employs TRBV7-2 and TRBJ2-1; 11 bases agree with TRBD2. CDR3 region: CASSFILAGALHNEQFF. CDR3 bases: TGTGCCAGCAGCTTTATACTAGCGGGAGCCCTCCACAATGAGCAGTTCTTC.